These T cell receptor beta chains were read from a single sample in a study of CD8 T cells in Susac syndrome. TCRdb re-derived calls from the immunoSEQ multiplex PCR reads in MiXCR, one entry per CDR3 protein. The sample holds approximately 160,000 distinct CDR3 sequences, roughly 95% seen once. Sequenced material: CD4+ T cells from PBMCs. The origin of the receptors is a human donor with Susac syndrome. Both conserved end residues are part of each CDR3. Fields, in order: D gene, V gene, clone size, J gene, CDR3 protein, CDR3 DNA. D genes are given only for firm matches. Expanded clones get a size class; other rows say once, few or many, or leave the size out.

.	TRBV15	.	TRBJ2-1	CATSRGVNNEQFF	TGTGCCACCAGCAGAGGGGTGAACAATGAGCAGTTCTTC
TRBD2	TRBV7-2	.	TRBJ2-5	CASSLQAGQETQYF	TGTGCCAGCAGCTTACAAGCGGGGCAAGAGACCCAGTACTTC
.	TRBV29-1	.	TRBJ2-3	CSVPRRGPTDTQYF	TGCAGCGTCCCGCGGAGGGGCCCCACAGATACGCAGTATTTT
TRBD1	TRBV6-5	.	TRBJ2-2	CASSYDRGRTGELFF	TGTGCCAGCAGTTACGACAGGGGGAGGACCGGGGAGCTGTTTTTT
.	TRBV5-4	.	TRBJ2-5	CASSSKGPRETQYF	TGTGCCAGCAGCTCAAAGGGCCCGAGGGAGACCCAGTACTTC
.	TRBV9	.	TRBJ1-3	CASSGGRVYSGNTIYF	TGTGCCAGCAGCGGGGGAAGGGTCTACTCTGGAAACACCATATATTTT
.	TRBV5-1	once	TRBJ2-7	CASGPGGGSTQQYF	TGCGCCAGCGGCCCCGGAGGAGGGTCTACGCAGCAGTACTTC
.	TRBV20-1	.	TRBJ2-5	CSASHATAGGETQYF	TGCAGTGCTAGCCACGCGACGGCCGGCGGCGAGACCCAGTACTTC
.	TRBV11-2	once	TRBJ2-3	CASSYSIVMVQYF	TGTGCCAGCAGTTACTCAATAGTTATGGTGCAGTATTTT
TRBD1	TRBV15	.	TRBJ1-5	CATSPFRDRGQPQHF	TGTGCCACCAGCCCCTTCCGGGACAGAGGCCAGCCCCAGCATTTT
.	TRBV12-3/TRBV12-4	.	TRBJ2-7	CASSSRVYEQYF	TGTGCCAGCAGCTCCCGGGTTTACGAGCAGTACTTC
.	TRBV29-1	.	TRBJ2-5	CSVSSVETQYF	TGCAGCGTTTCGAGTGTAGAGACCCAGTACTTC
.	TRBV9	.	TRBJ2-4	CASSVGQGGGRAKNIQYF	TGTGCCAGCAGCGTAGGCCAGGGAGGGGGTCGAGCCAAAAACATTCAGTACTTC
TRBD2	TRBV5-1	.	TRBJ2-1	CASSLRLAGSSYNEQFF	TGCGCCAGCAGTCTTCGACTAGCGGGAAGCTCCTACAATGAGCAGTTCTTC
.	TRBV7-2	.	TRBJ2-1	CASSREGVNEQFF	TGTGCCAGCAGCCGAGAGGGGGTCAATGAGCAGTTCTTC
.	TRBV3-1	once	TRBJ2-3	CASSPTVTSTDTQYF	TGTGCCAGCAGCCCGACCGTAACTAGCACAGATACGCAGTATTTT
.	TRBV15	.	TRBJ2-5	CATSRAASGTDTTQYF	TGTGCCACCAGCAGAGCGGCTAGTGGAACAGATACGACCCAGTACTTC
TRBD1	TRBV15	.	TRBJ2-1	CATSRGQGAIDEQFF	TGTGCCACCAGCAGAGGACAGGGGGCTATCGATGAGCAGTTCTTC
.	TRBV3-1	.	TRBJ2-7	CASSQGHEQYF	TGTGCCAGCAGCCAAGGACACGAGCAGTACTTC
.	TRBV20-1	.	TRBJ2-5	CSARPSGPRGETQYF	TGCAGTGCTAGGCCCTCCGGGCCTAGAGGAGAGACCCAGTACTTC
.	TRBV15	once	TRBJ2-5	CATSRAGKETQYF	TGTGCCACCAGCAGAGCAGGGAAGGAGACCCAGTACTTC
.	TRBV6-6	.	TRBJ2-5	CASSSYQQETQYF	TGTGCCAGCAGTTCCTACCAACAAGAGACCCAGTACTTC
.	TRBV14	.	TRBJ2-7	CASSQDETRGGEQYF	TGTGCCAGCAGCCAAGATGAGACTAGAGGAGGCGAGCAGTACTTC
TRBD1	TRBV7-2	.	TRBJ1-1	CASSIQTGANTEAFF	TGTGCCAGCAGCATTCAGACAGGGGCGAACACTGAAGCTTTCTTT
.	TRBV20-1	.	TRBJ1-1	CSASSPRMNTEAFF	TGCAGTGCTAGTTCCCCCCGGATGAACACTGAAGCTTTCTTT
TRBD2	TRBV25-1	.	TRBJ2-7	CASSALAGMDYEQYF	TGTGCCAGCAGTGCGCTAGCGGGAATGGACTACGAGCAGTACTTC
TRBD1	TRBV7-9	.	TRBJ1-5	CASSSDRGQAPQHF	TGTGCCAGCAGCTCGGACAGGGGGCAGGCGCCCCAGCATTTT
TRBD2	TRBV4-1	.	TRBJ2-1	CASSQGTSAIYNEQFF	TGCGCCAGCAGCCAAGGGACTAGCGCCATTTACAATGAGCAGTTCTTC
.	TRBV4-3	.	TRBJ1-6	CASSHGDFGTLHF	TGCGCCAGCAGCCACGGGGACTTCGGAACCCTCCACTTT
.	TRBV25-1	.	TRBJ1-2	CATQGVDGYTF	TGTGCCACGCAAGGGGTGGATGGCTACACCTTC
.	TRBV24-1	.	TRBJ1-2	CATTLGGDYGYTF	TGTGCCACCACCCTCGGAGGGGACTATGGCTACACCTTC
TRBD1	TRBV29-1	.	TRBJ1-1	CSVRGQLTTEAFF	TGCAGCGTTAGGGGACAGCTAACCACTGAAGCTTTCTTT
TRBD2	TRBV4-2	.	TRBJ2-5	CASSQGLAGRGQETQYF	TGTGCCAGCAGCCAAGGACTAGCGGGACGGGGGCAAGAGACCCAGTACTTC
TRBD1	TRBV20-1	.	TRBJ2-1	CSAPGQGFDEQFF	TGCAGTGCTCCAGGACAGGGGTTCGATGAGCAGTTCTTC
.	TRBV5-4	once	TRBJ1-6	CASSLGQQLVSPLHF	TGTGCCAGCAGCTTGGGACAGCAACTGGTTTCACCCCTCCACTTT
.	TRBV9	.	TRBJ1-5	CASSVDPNQPQHF	TGTGCCAGCAGCGTAGATCCCAATCAGCCCCAGCATTTT
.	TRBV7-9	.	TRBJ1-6	CASSLGSSYNSPLHF	TGTGCCAGCAGCTTAGGCAGCTCCTATAATTCACCCCTCCACTTT
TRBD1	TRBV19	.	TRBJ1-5	CAQPGTEQLYQHF	TGTGCCCAACCCGGGACAGAGCAGCTTTACCAGCATTTT
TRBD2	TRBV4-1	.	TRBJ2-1	CASSQDLGAGGNNEQFF	TGCGCCAGCAGCCAAGATCTAGGAGCGGGGGGGAACAATGAGCAGTTCTTC
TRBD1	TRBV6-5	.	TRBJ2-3	CASSPDRGRTDTQYF	TGTGCCAGCAGCCCGGACAGGGGGCGGACAGATACGCAGTATTTT
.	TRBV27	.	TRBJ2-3	CASSLSTSTDTQYF	TGTGCCAGCAGTTTGTCCACTAGCACAGATACGCAGTATTTT
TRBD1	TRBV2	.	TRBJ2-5	CASSMDRAQETQYF	TGTGCCAGCAGTATGGACAGGGCCCAAGAGACCCAGTACTTC
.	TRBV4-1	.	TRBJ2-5	CASSRATGVFQETQYF	TGCGCCAGCAGCCGCGCGACAGGAGTCTTCCAGGAGACCCAGTACTTC